The clone carrying this T cell receptor beta chain has at least ten counts. Its specificity is unknown. This sample was taken from a study of T cell repertoires in cytomegalovirus infection. Study-wide context: Public TCR beta signatures were indicative of both CMV infection and a matching HLA type.

Study outcomes and limitations: HLA-C-restricted CMV clonotypes gave the most frequent clonotype in two of eight donors. Cumulative public TCR beta family frequency identified CMV carriers with the relevant HLA.

TCRdb passed the reads through MiXCR, listing each CDR3 protein once. The sample comprises about 300,000 distinct CDR3 sequences, roughly 9.3% of which are singletons, and approximately 2.4% rests with the top ten. The sample was PBMCs. This receptor was taken from a human donor in good health (CMV status not recorded). Some clones in this sample may be carry-over from other donors' samples.

CDR3 in amino acids: CASSLTGDWNQPQHF. DNA for the CDR3: TGTGCCAGCAGCTTGACAGGGGATTGGAATCAGCCCCAGCATTTT. This chain links TRBV7-9 with TRBJ1-5, with 8 nucleotides matching TRBD1. Germline V lookup: CDR1 SEHNR, CDR2 FQNEAQ (reference sequence). The CDR3 spans 15 residues. V shed 3 bases and J 4 bases; nucleotides not matched to a gene: 5.